This entry is about one T cell receptor beta chain. MiXCR, run by TCRdb on the 5' RACE reads, gives a single entry per CDR3 protein. The data show about 400,000 distinct CDR3 sequences, about 22% seen once. The data derive from a study of T-cell memory formation after mild COVID-19. In the study overall: Largely donor-specific sequence clusters came from two donors.

Germline-derived CDR1 and CDR2 are MNHEY and SVGAGI. The V end was cut by 11 bases, the J end by 9 bases, with 17 bases between. CDR3 length equals 12 residues. This receptor was identified in an adult woman who had mild COVID-19 (a few samples of this study predate the infection). Cell type and time point are not known. The genes are TRBV6-5 and TRBJ2-1; possibly TRBD1 for D (5 bases). Sequencing was done on a sample of PBMCs or a T cell subset sorted from them (not recorded which). For the CDR3, the DNA is TGTGCCGGTCGGACGGGTCAGGGTGAGCAGTTCTTC. As protein: CAGRTGQGEQFF.